The next 23 T cell receptor beta chains were all read from a single sample in a study of cytotoxic CD8 clonotypes in ibrutinib-treated CLL. Only in-frame clones appear in the TCRdb table, and some are missing; sequencing was by immunoSEQ multiplex PCR. This table holds around 40,000 clones, about 70% found once. The material sequenced was PBMCs, taken at disease progression, from a patient treated with ibrutinib. These receptors came from a human donor with chronic lymphocytic leukemia.

V and J are TRBV2 and TRBJ2-1; maybe TRBD1 (6 bases). Germline CDR1 reads SNHLY; CDR2 reads FYNNEI. This CDR3 has 14 amino acids. V was trimmed by 5 bases and J by 7 bases, leaving 15 bases between them. The CDR3 sequence: CASSPNPGANEQFF. CDR3 nucleotide sequence: TGTGCCAGCAGTCCAAATCCAGGGGCAAATGAGCAGTTCTTC.

J is TRBJ1-1 and V is TRBV2; TRBD1 matches at 9 bases. There are 16 residues in the CDR3. V was clipped by 5 bases and J by 3 bases; unmatched bases: 10. Germline loops: CDR1 SNHLY, CDR2 FYNNEI. The CDR3 region is CASSPGTGSSDTEAFF. In DNA, the CDR3 is TGTGCCAGCAGTCCCGGGACAGGGTCCTCAGACACTGAAGCTTTCTTT.

This chain connects TRBV28 to TRBJ1-2, with TRBD1 matching over 9 bases. The germline V gene has CDR1 MDHEN and CDR2 SYDVKM. With 8 bases clipped from V and 6 bases from J, the junction kept 10 bases outside the gene matches. The CDR3 extends over 14 amino acids. The CDR3 coding sequence is TGTGCCAGCGGAGGGACAGGGTTTGGGAATGGCTACACCTTC. Translation: CASGGTGFGNGYTF.

CDR3: CASSQGSGLAGAGANVLTF. The CDR3 nucleotides read TGTGCCAGCAGCCAAGGCTCGGGACTAGCGGGGGCTGGGGCCAACGTCCTGACTTTC. The rearrangement uses TRBV4-2 and TRBJ2-6, with 14 bases that match TRBD2. The V gene end was trimmed by 1 base and the J gene end by 2 bases; junction bases not matched to a gene: 4. The CDR3 totals 19 residues. Germline CDR1 is LGHNA and CDR2 is YNFKEQ.

CDR3 residues: CASSIRRSPTGELFF. DNA of the CDR3: TGTGCCAGTAGTATACGGCGGTCACCCACCGGGGAGCTGTTTTTT. This chain joins TRBV19 and TRBJ2-2; D is unresolved. The CDR3 is 15 residues long. The germline V gene has CDR1 LNHDA and CDR2 SQIVND (reference sequence). The V gene lost 2 bases and the J gene lost 4 bases, with 11 bases spanning the gap.

This clone was seen more than once but under ten times. This sequence joins TRBV19 and TRBJ1-1; TRBD1 agrees at 8 bases. Germline CDR1 reads LNHDA; CDR2 reads SQIVND (reference sequence). Losses at the gene ends were 3 bases for V and 8 bases for J; bases not matched to a gene: 8. The CDR3 length is 14 residues. The DNA for the CDR3 is TGTGCCAGTAGTATCCTGGACAGGGAGGGGGAAGCTTTCTTT. This translates into CASSILDREGEAFF.

The chain uses TRBV10-3 and TRBJ1-2, with 7 nucleotides matching TRBD1. The CDR3 consists of 15 residues. In germline, CDR1 is ENHRY, CDR2 SYGVKD. Unmatched junction bases numbered 10, after V lost 5 bases and J lost 4 bases. The CDR3 loop reads CAISTFTGERYGYTF. The CDR3 DNA is TGTGCCATCAGTACCTTTACAGGGGAGCGCTATGGCTACACCTTC.

This rearrangement joins TRBV30 to TRBJ1-4; a weak D match, TRBD1 (5 bases). Germline V CDR1 and CDR2: GTSNPN, SVGIG (reference sequence). Trimming shortened V by 2 bases and J by 7 bases, and 17 bases separated the two germline ends. This CDR3 is 15 amino acids long. The DNA for the CDR3 is TGTGCCTGGAGTCCAAGGGACCTTGTAGGTGAAAAACTGTTTTTT. Amino acids: CAWSPRDLVGEKLFF.

There are a few counts of this clone. The V gene is TRBV2, the J gene TRBJ2-1; D remains ambiguous. In germline, CDR1 is SNHLY, CDR2 FYNNEI. The CDR3 runs to 16 residues. Trimming removed 7 bases from V and 7 bases from J, with 23 bases in between. The DNA of the CDR3 is TGTGCCAGCACCATGGCGGCTCCCGAGGCTAAGAATGAGCAGTTCTTC. Translating it yields CASTMAAPEAKNEQFF.

The chain carries TRBV6-1 and TRBJ2-5; 7 nucleotides line up with TRBD1. The CDR3 spans 13 residues. The V gene end was trimmed by 6 bases and the J gene end by 2 bases; junction bases not matched to a gene: 3. Per the germline V gene, CDR1 is MNHNS and CDR2 is SASEGT. This chain's CDR3 is CASRPGQQETQYF. Written as DNA, the CDR3 is TGTGCCAGCAGACCGGGACAGCAAGAGACCCAGTACTTC.

The chain recombines TRBV27 with TRBJ2-1, with TRBD1 matching 7 bases. The CDR3 is made up of 15 amino acids. The junction had 4 bases not matched to a gene; V was cut back by 2 bases and J by 3 bases. Germline loops: CDR1 MNHEY, CDR2 SMNVEV (reference sequence). DNA for the CDR3: TGTGCCAGCAGTTTAAGGGGACAGAACTACAATGAGCAGTTCTTC. Encoded protein: CASSLRGQNYNEQFF.

This clone was found a few times. The rearrangement links TRBV25-1 to TRBJ2-7; D not certain. CDR1 and CDR2 from the germline V gene are MGHDK and SYGVNS. CDR3 length: 13 residues. V lost 0 bases and J lost 3, with 6 bases in between. CDR3 amino acids: CASSEYNSYEQYF. In DNA form, the CDR3 reads TGTGCCAGCAGTGAATATAACAGCTACGAGCAGTACTTC.

The chain recombines TRBV2 with TRBJ2-7; 9 bases fit TRBD1. The CDR3 contains 14 residues. Germline V gene lookup returns CDR1 SNHLY and CDR2 FYNNEI. J lost 3 bases, V lost 6 bases, and 6 bases had no gene match. The CDR3 DNA is TGTGCCAGCAGGACGGGACAGGGTCTCTACGAGCAGTACTTC. Residues: CASRTGQGLYEQYF. The complete variable domain, with remaining parts taken from reference TRBV2 and TRBJ2-7, reads EPEVTQTPSHQVTQMGQEVILRCVPISNHLYFYWYRQILGQKVEFLVSFYNNEISEKSEIFDDQFSVERPDGSNFTLKIRSTKLEDSAMYFCASRTGQGLYEQYFGPGTRLTVT.

The chain links TRBV19 to TRBJ2-2, with TRBD1 as a possible D gene (6 bases). Trimming removed 1 base at V and 4 bases at J, with 10 bases between. Germline V gives CDR1 LNHDA, CDR2 SQIVND (reference sequence). The CDR3 length is 15 residues. The CDR3 sequence is CASSIGQVITGELFF. CDR3 in DNA: TGTGCCAGTAGTATAGGACAGGTTATCACCGGGGAGCTGTTTTTT.

In this sample, this clone turned up once. The gene calls are TRBV5-1 and TRBJ1-4; TRBD1 matches 11 bases. The V gene end was trimmed by 3 bases and the J gene end by 8 bases; junction bases not matched to a gene: 9. The CDR3 runs to 16 residues. CDR1 is SGHRS, CDR2 YFSETQ, per germline. The CDR3 loop reads CASSSRTGGPPEKLFF. The CDR3 coding sequence is TGCGCCAGCAGCTCACGGACAGGGGGCCCACCCGAAAAACTGTTTTTT.

The V call is TRBV6-1, the J call TRBJ2-5; 7 positions match TRBD1. V gave up 2 bases and J gave up 5 bases; unmatched junction bases: 5. The CDR3 sequence is 14 residues long. Germline-derived CDR1 and CDR2 are MNHNS and SASEGT. DNA for the CDR3: TGTGCCAGCAGTGAAACAGGGGAATGGGAGACCCAGTACTTC. Its protein product is CASSETGEWETQYF.

The genes are TRBV19 and TRBJ1-3; 8 bases match TRBD1. Per the germline V gene, CDR1 is LNHDA and CDR2 is SQIVND (reference sequence). After removal of 4 bases from V and 6 bases from J, the junction contained 20 bases not matched to a gene. This CDR3 contains 19 residues. CDR3 protein: CASSTDRGTGGVWENTIYF. The CDR3 DNA reads as TGTGCCAGTAGTACAGACCGAGGGACAGGAGGCGTCTGGGAAAACACCATATATTTT.

This clone ranks as medium-sized. The chain recombines TRBV14 with TRBJ2-7, with D maybe TRBD2 (6 bases). CDR1 and CDR2 (germline): SGHDN, FVKESK. With 6 bases removed from V and 3 bases from J, the gap between germline ends came to 12 bases. This CDR3 region has 13 residues. This chain's CDR3 is CASSRDFLYEQYF. The CDR3 DNA is TGTGCCAGCAGTCGGGACTTCCTCTACGAGCAGTACTTC. The full variable domain, with the rest looked up from reference TRBV14 and TRBJ2-7, is EAGVTQFPSHSVIEKGQTVTLRCDPISGHDNLYWYRRVMGKEIKFLLHFVKESKQDESGMPNNRFLAERTGGTYSTLKVQPAELEDSGVYFCASSRDFLYEQYFGPGTRLTVT.

J is TRBJ1-1 and V is TRBV6-5, with TRBD1 as a possible D gene (5 bases). This CDR3 has 12 residues. CDR1 and CDR2 (germline): MNHEY, SVGAGI. The V end was cut by 5 bases, the J end by 5 bases, with 9 bases between. CDR3 amino acids: CASSPGGTEAFF. In nucleotides, the CDR3 is TGTGCCAGCAGTCCCGGGGGGACTGAAGCTTTCTTT.

The chain combines TRBV5-1 with TRBJ2-7; 7 positions match TRBD1. The CDR3 loop spans 14 amino acids. Germline V gives CDR1 SGHRS, CDR2 YFSETQ. With V trimmed by 4 bases and J by 3 bases, 7 bases remained unmatched. CDR3 DNA sequence: TGCGCCAGCAGCGCCCGGGACAGTGTCTACGAGCAGTACTTC. This encodes CASSARDSVYEQYF.

A remark on this clone: This same CDR3 is encoded by further DNA sequences in the sample. The rearrangement links TRBV6-1 to TRBJ1-2; no firm D call. The ends were cut back, 4 bases at V and 4 bases at J, with 7 bases in the middle. Germline V CDR1 and CDR2: MNHNS, SASEGT. The CDR3 is 12 amino acids. The CDR3 sequence is CASSGSSYGYTF. CDR3 bases: TGTGCCAGCAGTGGATCATCCTATGGCTACACCTTC.

The chain links TRBV5-1 to TRBJ2-5; perhaps D is TRBD1 or TRBD2 (6 bases each). The CDR3 runs 15 residues. The V gene's germline CDR1 is SGHRS and CDR2 YFSETQ. V was shortened by 2 bases and J by 2 bases, with 13 bases between the two germline ends. This CDR3 reads CASSFSGGRQETQYF. As DNA, the CDR3 is TGCGCCAGCAGCTTCTCCGGGGGCAGGCAAGAGACCCAGTACTTC.

This clone was counted a few times. The chain links TRBV27 to TRBJ1-5; D unresolved. Germline assignment: CDR1 MNHEY and CDR2 SMNVEV (reference sequence). CDR3 length: 14 residues. Trimming removed 4 bases from V and 2 bases from J, with 9 bases in between. In nucleotides, the CDR3 is TGTGCCAGCAGTTATGGGCTTGGCAATCAGCCCCAGCATTTT. It specifies CASSYGLGNQPQHF.